The 28 T cell receptor beta chains listed next were all sequenced from one sample in a study of early T cells in non-severe SARS-CoV-2 infection. TCRdb called the 5' RACE reads again in MiXCR, with one record for every CDR3 protein. The table shows some 36,000 distinct CDR3 sequences, with around 7% occurring only once. This specimen consisted of whole blood, obtained at baseline. The receptors come from an adult who was a healthcare worker with PCR-confirmed SARS-CoV-2 infection or an uninfected control (not recorded which).

This clonotype occurred many times. The chain links TRBV10-3 to TRBJ1-1; D gene uncertain. Deletions cut 7 bases from V and 1 base from J, with 4 bases between. The CDR3 contains 11 residues. The V gene's germline CDR1 is ENHRY and CDR2 SYGVKD. The CDR3 sequence is CAIMENTEAFF. As DNA, the CDR3 is TGTGCCATCATGGAGAACACTGAAGCTTTCTTT.

Only a few counts were recorded for this clonotype. CDR3 bases: TGTGCCAGCAGTTACTCCCCGGTCCCGGGACAGCGGAACACTGAAGCTTTCTTT. Translated, it gives CASSYSPVPGQRNTEAFF. The genes are TRBV6-2 or TRBV6-3 and TRBJ1-1; 7 bases fit TRBD1. Germline CDR1 and CDR2: MNHEY and SVGEGT. The CDR3 extends over 18 amino acids. Trimming took 0 bases from V and 1 from J; bases not matched to a gene: 11.

This clonotype came up many times. The chain joins TRBV27 to TRBJ1-6; a possible D gene is TRBD1 (6 bases). V gave up 3 bases and J gave up 8 bases, with 17 bases separating them. In germline, CDR1 is MNHEY, CDR2 SMNVEV (reference sequence). The CDR3 runs 16 residues. The CDR3 sequence: CASSFKPGQLHSPLHF. The CDR3 DNA sequence: TGTGCCAGCAGTTTTAAGCCTGGACAGCTACATTCACCCCTCCACTTT.

This clonotype has only a few counts. The chain joins TRBV7-9 to TRBJ2-1; 10 bases are shared with TRBD1. Germline CDR1 SEHNR, CDR2 FQNEAQ (reference sequence). V lost 5 bases to trimming and J lost 10 bases; unmatched junction nucleotides: 8. The CDR3 is 14 amino acids. The CDR3 DNA sequence: TGTGCCAGCAGCCGACAGGGGGCCTTCGGGGAGCAGTTCTTC. Translated, it gives CASSRQGAFGEQFF.

Ten or more counts support this clonotype. V gene TRBV10-3 combines with J gene TRBJ2-7; D is uncertain. The CDR3 runs to 12 residues. CDR1 and CDR2 (germline): ENHRY, SYGVKD. With 4 bases removed from V and 7 bases from J, the gap between germline ends came to 11 bases. The CDR3 coding sequence is TGTGCCATCAGTGTCCTGGGCCGGGAGCAGTACTTC. This sequence encodes CAISVLGREQYF.

There are many counts of this clonotype. This chain connects TRBV10-3 to TRBJ2-1; 7 bases map to TRBD1. The CDR3 is made up of 16 amino acids. Germline CDR1 reads ENHRY; CDR2 reads SYGVKD. Trimming cost V 3 bases and J 7 bases; bases outside gene matches: 12. Here the CDR3 reads CAISDRRTGDVNEQFF. CDR3 in DNA: TGTGCCATCAGTGACCGACGGACAGGTGACGTTAATGAGCAGTTCTTC.

This clonotype was seen many times. J is TRBJ1-1 and V is TRBV4-1; 7 positions agree with TRBD1. Germline V gives CDR1 MGHRA, CDR2 YSYEKL. V was pared by 4 bases and J by 8 bases, with 7 bases of the junction left unmatched. The CDR3 loop spans 13 amino acids. The CDR3 is CASSLRDREEAFF. The CDR3 region has the DNA TGCGCCAGCAGCCTCCGGGACAGAGAAGAAGCTTTCTTT.

This clonotype was seen many times. The chain combines TRBV6-2 or TRBV6-3 with TRBJ2-1, with unresolved D. V shed 5 bases and J shed 0 bases, with 14 bases lying between them. CDR3 length: 16 residues. Germline V lookup: CDR1 MNHEY, CDR2 SVGEGT. CDR3 sequence (DNA): TGTGCCAGCAGTGACGGCCGGACGAGCTCCTACAATGAGCAGTTCTTC. Translation gives CASSDGRTSSYNEQFF.

This clonotype was detected ten times or more. This chain uses TRBV18 with TRBJ2-7, with 9 bases lining up with TRBD2. With V trimmed by 3 bases and J by 2 bases, 8 bases remained unmatched. This CDR3 contains 16 residues. CDR1 is KGHSH and CDR2 is LQKENI in the germline V gene. The CDR3 bases are TGTGCCAGCTCACCCGCCGGGACTAGCAGGGCCTACGAGCAGTACTTC. Amino acids: CASSPAGTSRAYEQYF.

At least ten counts were recorded for this clonotype. The chain carries TRBV5-1 and TRBJ1-1; D remains unclear. Trimming left V 5 bases short and J 0 bases short, with 5 bases between. Germline-derived CDR1 and CDR2 are SGHRS and YFSETQ. The CDR3 loop spans 12 amino acids. As DNA, the CDR3 is TGCGCCAGCAGAGAGATGAACACTGAAGCTTTCTTT. The encoded protein is CASREMNTEAFF.

This clonotype was observed many times. The chain couples TRBV18 to TRBJ2-7; possibly TRBD1 for D (5 bases). The CDR3 covers 14 residues. CDR1 and CDR2 (germline): KGHSH, LQKENI. V lost 0 bases and J lost 2, with 8 bases in between. The CDR3 sequence is CASSPPGQPYEQYF. The CDR3 DNA sequence: TGTGCCAGCTCACCACCGGGGCAGCCCTACGAGCAGTACTTC.

For the CDR3, the DNA is TGTGCCAGCAGCTTAACTAGCGGGGTCACAGATACGCAGTATTTT. It specifies CASSLTSGVTDTQYF. J is TRBJ2-3 and V is TRBV5-5; 10 bases fit TRBD2. With 2 bases clipped from V and 2 bases from J, the junction kept 2 bases outside the gene matches. The CDR3 sequence is 15 residues long. CDR1 and CDR2 (germline): SGHKS, YYEKEE (reference sequence).

The sample holds many counts of this clonotype. V usage is TRBV27 and J usage is TRBJ1-6, with a tentative D call TRBD1 (6 bases). Trimming removed 3 bases from V and 5 bases from J, with 11 bases in between. Germline V gene sequence: CDR1 MNHEY, CDR2 SMNVEV (reference sequence). The CDR3 covers 15 residues. CDR3 amino acids: CASSFSDRNNSPLHF. The CDR3 DNA reads TGTGCCAGCAGTTTCTCCGACAGGAATAATTCACCCCTCCACTTT.

This clonotype was recorded a few times. The V and J genes are TRBV12-3 or TRBV12-4 and TRBJ2-1; 7 bases agree with TRBD2. With 3 bases clipped from V and 6 bases from J, the junction kept 8 bases outside the gene matches. The CDR3 covers 15 residues. The CDR3 loop reads CASSLSSGDTNEQFF. In nucleotides, the CDR3 is TGTGCCAGCAGTTTGTCTAGCGGAGACACCAATGAGCAGTTCTTC.

This clonotype has at least ten counts. The chain joins TRBV30 to TRBJ2-1; D gene uncertain. The CDR3 extends over 13 amino acids. V dropped 4 bases and J dropped 1 base, with 8 bases sitting between them. Germline V gene sequence: CDR1 GTSNPN, CDR2 SVGIG (reference sequence). The CDR3 nucleotides are TGTGCCTGGATAACGGATTCCTACAATGAGCAGTTCTTC. Its translation is CAWITDSYNEQFF.

The chain uses TRBV11-2 and TRBJ2-7; TRBD1 matches at 7 bases. V lost 5 bases and J lost 6; bases outside the gene matches: 4. Germline CDR1 is SGHAT and CDR2 is FQNNGV. The CDR3 is 12 residues long. Written as DNA, the CDR3 is TGTGCCAGCAGCCAGACAGGGACCGAGCAGTACTTC. Translated, it gives CASSQTGTEQYF.

This clonotype was recorded at least ten times. The chain employs TRBV7-2 and TRBJ2-2; 7 bases line up with TRBD2. Unmatched junction bases numbered 5, after V lost 5 bases and J lost 5 bases. CDR1 SGHTA and CDR2 FQGNSA come from the germline V gene. The CDR3 consists of 14 residues. CDR3 DNA: TGTGCCAGCAGCCTGGGGGGGAGAACCGGGGAGCTGTTTTTT. Its translation: CASSLGGRTGELFF.

This clonotype was picked up many times. The V gene is TRBV9, the J gene TRBJ2-3; 10 bases agree with TRBD2. Germline V gene sequence: CDR1 SGDLS, CDR2 YYNGEE. The CDR3 totals 16 residues. Trimming at V came to 0 bases and at J to 2 bases, leaving 3 bases not matched to a gene. DNA of the CDR3: TGTGCCAGCAGCGTAGAGACTAGCGGGCCCACAGATACGCAGTATTTT. Its protein is CASSVETSGPTDTQYF. The whole variable domain, remainder taken from reference TRBV9 and TRBJ2-3, is DSGVTQTPKHLITATGQRVTLRCSPRSGDLSVYWYQQSLDQGLQFLIQYYNGEERAKGNILERFSAQQFPDLHSELNLSSLELGDSALYFCASSVETSGPTDTQYFGPGTRLTVL.

The rearrangement joins TRBV7-3 to TRBJ2-2; TRBD2 matches at 10 bases. V was pared by 5 bases and J by 0 bases, with 6 bases of the junction left unmatched. Germline assignment: CDR1 SGHTA and CDR2 FQGTGA. This CDR3 comprises 17 residues. The chain's CDR3 is CASSPLAGGANTGELFF. The CDR3 coding sequence is TGTGCCAGCAGCCCGTTAGCGGGAGGCGCGAACACCGGGGAGCTGTTTTTT.

This rearrangement joins TRBV4-1 to TRBJ1-5, with 11 bases fitting TRBD1. There are 14 residues in the CDR3. The V gene end was trimmed by 4 bases and the J gene end by 7 bases; junction bases not matched to a gene: 3. Germline CDR1 MGHRA, CDR2 YSYEKL. CDR3 region: CASSLGDRGQPQHF. The CDR3 DNA follows: TGCGCCAGCAGCCTGGGGGACAGGGGGCAGCCCCAGCATTTT.

This clonotype was observed a few times. The chain recombines TRBV20-1 with TRBJ2-7; no clear D. The CDR3 runs 16 residues. The V end was cut by 1 base, the J end by 2 bases, with 18 bases between. CDR1 and CDR2 (germline): DFQATT, SNEGSKA (reference sequence). The DNA for the CDR3 is TGCAGTGCTAGAGTACCGCAGAGTATAACCACCTACGAGCAGTACTTC. Translation: CSARVPQSITTYEQYF.

The chain joins TRBV5-1 to TRBJ1-1; a possible D gene is TRBD1 (5 bases). Trimming left V 4 bases short and J 7 bases short, with 20 bases between. This CDR3 is built from 15 residues. Germline CDR1 SGHRS, CDR2 YFSETQ. CDR3 sequence (DNA): TGCGCCAGCAGCCGATCGGGACGAGGAGAGGGTGAAGCTTTCTTT. Protein sequence: CASSRSGRGEGEAFF. Filled out from reference TRBV5-1 and TRBJ1-1, the complete variable domain reads KAGVTQTPRYLIKTRGQQVTLSCSPISGHRSVSWYQQTPGQGLQFLFEYFSETQRNKGNFPGRFSGRQFSNSRSEMNVSTLELGDSALYLCASSRSGRGEGEAFFGQGTRLTVV.

This clonotype has a handful of counts. The J gene is TRBJ2-2, the V gene TRBV7-9; D may be TRBD2 (5 bases). Germline values: CDR1 SEHNR, CDR2 FQNEAQ (reference sequence). Trimming removed 7 bases at V and 4 bases at J, with 7 bases between. This CDR3 contains 12 residues. This CDR3 reads CASNRGTGELFF. The DNA for the CDR3 is TGTGCCAGCAACCGGGGCACCGGGGAGCTGTTTTTT.

This clonotype was detected ten times or more. The V call is TRBV3-1, the J call TRBJ2-1, with D maybe TRBD2 (5 bases). V lost 1 base and J lost 6, with 19 bases in between. The CDR3 sequence is 17 residues long. Germline loops: CDR1 LGHDT, CDR2 YNNKEL (reference sequence). The CDR3 DNA reads as TGTGCCAGCAGCCAAGGACCAACTAGGGTGACTGGCAATGAGCAGTTCTTC. Translation gives CASSQGPTRVTGNEQFF.

This clonotype was counted only a few times. V is TRBV28 and J is TRBJ2-3; no firm D call. The CDR3 is made up of 14 amino acids. Germline CDR1 reads MDHEN; CDR2 reads SYDVKM. The ends were cut back, 2 bases at V and 5 bases at J, with 11 bases in the middle. Here the CDR3 DNA reads TGTGCCAGCAGTTTACCGAGGCGCCGAGATACGCAGTATTTT. It yields the protein CASSLPRRRDTQYF.

This clonotype was seen ten or more times. V gene TRBV5-6 combines with J gene TRBJ1-3, with D perhaps TRBD1 (6 bases). CDR1 SGHDT and CDR2 YYEEEE come from the germline V gene. Trimming took 5 bases from V and 2 from J, leaving 14 bases between them. The CDR3 loop spans 15 amino acids. The CDR3 DNA sequence: TGTGCCAGCAGGCGTCGGACAGCCCCTGGAAACACCATATATTTT. It is translated as CASRRRTAPGNTIYF.

This clonotype showed up many times. This chain connects TRBV7-3 to TRBJ1-1, with D maybe TRBD1 (5 bases). The V and J ends lost 4 bases and 6 bases respectively, with 12 bases between them. This CDR3 is built from 13 residues. CDR1 and CDR2 (germline): SGHTA, FQGTGA. The chain's CDR3 is CASSWDAGAEAFF. As DNA, the CDR3 is TGTGCCAGCAGCTGGGACGCGGGCGCTGAAGCTTTCTTT.

In this sample, this clonotype turned up a few times. The rearrangement joins TRBV28 to TRBJ2-2, with D possibly TRBD2 on 5 matching bases. V lost 10 bases to trimming and J lost 10 bases, with 10 bases between them. The CDR3 is 10 residues long. Germline V gives CDR1 MDHEN, CDR2 SYDVKM. The CDR3 coding sequence is TGTGCCACCCTGGAGGAGGAGCTGTTTTTT. Protein: CATLEEELFF.